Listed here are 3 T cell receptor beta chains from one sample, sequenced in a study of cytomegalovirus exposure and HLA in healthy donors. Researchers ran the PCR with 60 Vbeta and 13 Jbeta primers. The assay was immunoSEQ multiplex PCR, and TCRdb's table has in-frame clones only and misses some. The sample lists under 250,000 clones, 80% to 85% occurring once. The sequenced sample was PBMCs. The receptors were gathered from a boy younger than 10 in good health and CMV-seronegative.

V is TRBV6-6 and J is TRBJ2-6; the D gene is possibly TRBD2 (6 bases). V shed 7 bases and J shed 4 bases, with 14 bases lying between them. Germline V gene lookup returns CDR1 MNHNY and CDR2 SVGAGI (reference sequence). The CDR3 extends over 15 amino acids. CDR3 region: CASTQGGVGANVLTF. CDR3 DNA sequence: TGTGCCAGCACCCAAGGAGGGGTAGGGGCCAACGTCCTGACTTTC.

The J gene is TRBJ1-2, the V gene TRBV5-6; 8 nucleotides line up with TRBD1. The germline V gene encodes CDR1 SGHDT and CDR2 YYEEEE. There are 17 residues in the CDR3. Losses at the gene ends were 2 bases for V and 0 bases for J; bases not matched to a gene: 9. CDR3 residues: CASSFGTGGTSNYGYTF. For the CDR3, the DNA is TGTGCCAGCAGCTTCGGAACAGGGGGGACGTCTAACTATGGCTACACCTTC. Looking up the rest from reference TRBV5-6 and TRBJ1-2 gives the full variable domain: DAGVTQSPTHLIKTRGQQVTLRCSPKSGHDTVSWYQQALGQGPQFIFQYYEEEERQRGNFPDRFSGHQFPNYSSELNVNALLLGDSALYLCASSFGTGGTSNYGYTFGSGTRLTVV.

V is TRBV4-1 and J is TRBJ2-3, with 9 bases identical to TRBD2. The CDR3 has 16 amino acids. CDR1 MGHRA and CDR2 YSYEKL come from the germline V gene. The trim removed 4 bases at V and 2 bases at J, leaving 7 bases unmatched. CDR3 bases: TGCGCCAGCAGCCCGTCCGCGGGGGGGGTCACAGATACGCAGTATTTT. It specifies CASSPSAGGVTDTQYF.